This passage covers 21 T cell receptor beta chains from one sample sequenced in a study of T cell repertoires in cytomegalovirus infection. TCRdb passed the reads through MiXCR, listing each CDR3 protein once. The sample holds approximately 500,000 distinct CDR3 sequences, approximately 17% seen once. Sequencing was performed on CD8+ T cells from PBMCs. The receptors originated from a human donor in good health (CMV status not recorded). Some clones in this sample may be carry-over from other donors' samples.

This clonotype was seen many times. The chain has TRBV6-2 or TRBV6-3 and TRBJ2-7; 7 positions agree with TRBD1. This CDR3 region has 14 residues. After removal of 2 bases from V and 6 bases from J, the junction contained 7 bases not matched to a gene. Germline V CDR1 and CDR2: MNHEY, SVGEGT. The CDR3 here is CASSYPKTGSEQYF. For the CDR3, the DNA is TGTGCCAGCAGTTACCCGAAGACAGGGTCCGAGCAGTACTTC.

This clonotype was picked up a small number of times. The V and J genes are TRBV5-5 and TRBJ2-3, with 7 nucleotides matching TRBD1. This CDR3 has 17 residues. In germline, CDR1 is SGHKS, CDR2 YYEKEE (reference sequence). V trimming: 5 bases; J trimming: 2 bases; junction bases outside the gene matches: 14. CDR3 region: CASSFGYRGDYTDTQYF. The CDR3 DNA is TGTGCCAGCAGTTTCGGTTACAGGGGAGATTACACAGATACGCAGTATTTT.

The table lists this clonotype with many counts. V usage is TRBV6-6 and J usage is TRBJ2-7; 10 nucleotides line up with TRBD1. The germline CDR1 and CDR2 sequences are MNHNY and SVGAGI (reference sequence). Germline trimming cut 8 bases from V and 2 bases from J; bases unmatched to any gene: 9. The CDR3 spans 15 residues. The CDR3 sequence: CASHLGTGVTYEQYF. CDR3 nucleotide sequence: TGTGCCAGCCATCTCGGGACAGGGGTTACCTACGAGCAGTACTTC.

At least ten counts were recorded for this clonotype. This chain uses TRBV12-3 or TRBV12-4 with TRBJ1-2; D uncertain. Trimming took off 6 bases at V and 6 bases at J, with 14 bases between the two ends. The CDR3 runs 13 residues. The CDR3 loop is CASRWAGIHGYTF. CDR3 bases: TGTGCCAGCAGGTGGGCTGGGATCCATGGCTACACCTTC.

This clonotype was detected a few times. V and J are TRBV25-1 and TRBJ1-2, with 9 bases matching TRBD1. CDR3 length equals 14 residues. The V gene end was trimmed by 10 bases and the J gene end by 4 bases; junction bases not matched to a gene: 10. From germline, CDR1 is MGHDK and CDR2 SYGVNS. The chain's CDR3 is CAISRGTGSYGYTF. The CDR3, as DNA: TGTGCCATCTCCCGCGGGACAGGGAGCTATGGCTACACCTTC.

The genes are TRBV20-1 and TRBJ2-1; a possible D gene is TRBD2 (6 bases). Germline CDR1 DFQATT, CDR2 SNEGSKA (reference sequence). Deletions cut 3 bases from V and 2 bases from J, with 11 bases between. The CDR3 extends over 14 amino acids. This CDR3 is CSASRTTTYNEQFF. The CDR3 bases are TGCAGTGCTAGCAGGACTACCACCTACAATGAGCAGTTCTTC.

To note about this clonotype: No conserved phenylalanine or tryptophan is present at the end of the CDR3, so a read error is the likely explanation. The V call is TRBV12-3 or TRBV12-4, the J call TRBJ2-7, with 7 bases lining up with TRBD2. The CDR3 extends over 17 amino acids. Trimming at V came to 6 bases and at J to 3 bases, leaving 17 bases not matched to a gene. For the CDR3, the DNA is TGTGCCAGCAGCCCTAATCATGGGGAAGGGGACTACTACGAGCAGTACTTG. This codes for CASSPNHGEGDYYEQYL.

The chain links TRBV28 to TRBJ2-7, with 8 bases fitting TRBD2. The germline gives CDR1 MDHEN, CDR2 SYDVKM. This CDR3 spans 15 amino acids. V lost 2 bases to trimming and J lost 5 bases; unmatched junction nucleotides: 8. CDR3 amino acids: CASSLIGRGANEQYF. CDR3 nucleotide sequence: TGTGCCAGCAGTTTAATCGGGCGGGGGGCCAACGAGCAGTACTTC.

The sample holds many counts of this clonotype. The rearrangement links TRBV12-3 or TRBV12-4 to TRBJ1-2; D is ambiguous. V shed 9 bases and J shed 1 base, with 6 bases lying between them. The CDR3 runs 11 residues. The CDR3 reads CARLDNYGYTF. The CDR3 DNA is TGTGCCAGGCTGGATAACTATGGCTACACCTTC.

V is TRBV20-1 and J is TRBJ2-3; 10 nucleotides agree with TRBD2. Trimming cost V 5 bases and J 5 bases; bases outside gene matches: 16. The V gene's germline CDR1 is DFQATT and CDR2 SNEGSKA (reference sequence). The CDR3 covers 17 residues. CDR3 residues: CSALFFFSGGKGDTQYF. The CDR3 nucleotides are TGCAGTGCTCTATTCTTTTTTAGCGGGGGGAAGGGAGATACGCAGTATTTT.

The chain has TRBV12-3 or TRBV12-4 and TRBJ1-1; D gene unclear. The germline V and J ends were trimmed by 8 bases and 1 base, with 17 bases remaining between them. CDR3 size: 15 residues. CDR3 in amino acids: CASRPEGVANTEAFF. CDR3 nucleotides: TGTGCCAGCCGGCCGGAGGGAGTCGCGAACACTGAAGCTTTCTTT.

The gene calls are TRBV28 and TRBJ1-5, with D perhaps TRBD1 (6 bases). CDR1 is MDHEN, CDR2 SYDVKM, per germline. The length of the CDR3 is 18 residues. V was clipped by 2 bases and J by 0 bases, with 17 bases between them. The DNA of the CDR3 is TGTGCCAGCAGTTTAATACAGGGACGGGAGTATAGCAATCAGCCCCAGCATTTT. Translating it yields CASSLIQGREYSNQPQHF.

Details on this clonotype: The CDR3 carries no conserved terminal phenylalanine or tryptophan, so it likely arises from a read error. V and J are TRBV28 and TRBJ2-1, with 7 positions matching TRBD2. V was pared by 9 bases and J by 8 bases, with 13 bases of the junction left unmatched. The CDR3 covers 14 residues. Germline V gives CDR1 MDHEN, CDR2 SYDVKM. The DNA for the CDR3 is TGTGCCAGTAAGAACGCGGCGGGAGATGATGAGCAGTTCTCC. Protein sequence: CASKNAAGDDEQFS.

Many counts were recorded for this clonotype. The chain employs TRBV7-9 and TRBJ2-1; D uncertain. CDR3 size: 14 residues. Deletions cut 1 base from V and 8 bases from J, with 12 bases between. Germline assignment: CDR1 SEHNR and CDR2 FQNEAQ (reference sequence). The CDR3 DNA reads as TGTGCCAGCAGCTTAGACTCTTATAGGGATGAGCAGTTCTTC. It codes for CASSLDSYRDEQFF. Combining the CDR3 with reference TRBV7-9 and TRBJ2-1 gives the whole variable domain DTGVSQNPRHKITKRGQNVTFRCDPISEHNRLYWYRQTLGQGPEFLTYFQNEAQLEKSRLLSDRFSAERPKGSFSTLEIQRTEQGDSAMYLCASSLDSYRDEQFFGPGTRLTVL.

This clonotype was found many times. The rearrangement uses TRBV4-1 and TRBJ2-7; 10 nucleotides line up with TRBD1. Germline values: CDR1 MGHRA, CDR2 YSYEKL. This CDR3 contains 15 residues. Unmatched junction bases numbered 3, after V lost 1 base and J lost 3 bases. The CDR3 protein is CASSQAGTGVYEQYF. CDR3 coding DNA: TGCGCCAGCAGCCAAGCCGGGACAGGGGTCTACGAGCAGTACTTC.

This chain joins TRBV2 and TRBJ2-1; D possibly corresponds to TRBD1 (6 bases). There are 14 residues in the CDR3. Germline V gene lookup returns CDR1 SNHLY and CDR2 FYNNEI. V gave up 7 bases and J gave up 2 bases, with 12 bases separating them. CDR3 coding DNA: TGTGCCAGCAAGAACCCAGGGGCCTACAATGAGCAGTTCTTC. Its protein is CASKNPGAYNEQFF.

There are many counts of this clonotype. The chain has TRBV4-1 and TRBJ1-1; D uncertain. Looked up from germline, CDR1 is MGHRA and CDR2 is YSYEKL. The CDR3 contains 14 residues. The V and J ends lost 3 bases and 2 bases respectively, with 10 bases between them. CDR3 residues: CASSHQQPNTEAFF. The CDR3 DNA reads TGCGCCAGCAGCCATCAGCAGCCTAACACTGAAGCTTTCTTT.

This sequence joins TRBV6-2 or TRBV6-3 and TRBJ2-1; 8 bases are a match to TRBD2. Germline V gene lookup returns CDR1 MNHEY and CDR2 SVGEGT. The trim removed 6 bases at V and 0 bases at J, leaving 1 base unmatched. This CDR3 comprises 14 residues. The CDR3 DNA sequence: TGTGCCAGCAGGGGGACTAGCTCCTACAATGAGCAGTTCTTC. Translating gives CASRGTSSYNEQFF.

The sample holds a few counts of this clonotype. This chain connects TRBV14 to TRBJ2-3; no reliable D call. CDR3 length: 15 residues. V lost 1 base and J lost 0, with 8 bases in between. Germline CDR1 reads SGHDN; CDR2 reads FVKESK. This CDR3 reads CASSQVERSTDTQYF. The CDR3 coding sequence is TGTGCCAGCAGCCAAGTTGAGAGAAGCACAGATACGCAGTATTTT.

This clonotype was detected only a few times. The chain joins TRBV28 to TRBJ1-2; 11 bases match TRBD1. Per the germline V gene, CDR1 is MDHEN and CDR2 is SYDVKM. The CDR3 totals 18 residues. V shed 6 bases and J 7 bases; nucleotides not matched to a gene: 19. The DNA for the CDR3 is TGTGCCAGCAGCCATAATACACCCACCGGACAGGGGGCCATTGGCTACACCTTC. Translating it yields CASSHNTPTGQGAIGYTF.

This clonotype was seen more than once but under ten times. This rearrangement joins TRBV19 to TRBJ2-7; perhaps TRBD2 as D (5 bases). The germline gives CDR1 LNHDA, CDR2 SQIVND (reference sequence). V was clipped by 5 bases and J by 3 bases, with 14 bases between them. This CDR3 comprises 14 residues. In DNA form, the CDR3 reads TGTGCCAGTAGTCGCCTCGGAGAGGGCTACGAGCAGTACTTC. It is translated as CASSRLGEGYEQYF. Full variable domain (missing parts from reference TRBV19 and TRBJ2-7): DGGITQSPKYLFRKEGQNVTLSCEQNLNHDAMYWYRQDPGQGLRLIYYSQIVNDFQKGDIAEGYSVSREKKESFPLTVTSAQKNPTAFYLCASSRLGEGYEQYFGPGTRLTVT.